Each of the 13 T cell receptor beta chains below was sequenced from the same sample in a study of Graves' ophthalmopathy and Graves' hyperthyroidism. The TCR beta CDR3 regions underwent amplification from RNA transcripts. In the first round, RT-PCR was carried out with HTBI primers, and a multiplex PCR formed the second round. MiXCR, run by TCRdb on the multiplex PCR reads, gives a single entry per CDR3 protein. Seen here are 900,000 to 1,200,000 distinct CDR3 sequences, roughly two fifths observed once, and the top ten hold approximately 10%. The sequencing sample was made of peripheral blood or thyroid tissue (not recorded which). These receptors all come from an adult man with Graves' hyperthyroidism.

The V and J genes are TRBV12-3 or TRBV12-4 and TRBJ2-5, with unresolved D. V gave up 6 bases and J gave up 5 bases, with 22 bases separating them. The CDR3 totals 16 residues. Here the CDR3 reads CASSATLSRAGETQYF. The CDR3 DNA is TGTGCCAGCAGCGCGACCCTTAGTAGGGCCGGGGAGACCCAGTACTTC.

This clonotype appeared many times. The rearrangement links TRBV2 to TRBJ1-6, with D hard to call. Germline loops: CDR1 SNHLY, CDR2 FYNNEI. Trimming shortened V by 6 bases and J by 0 bases, and 9 bases separated the two germline ends. This CDR3 has 15 residues. The CDR3 region has the DNA TGTGCCAGCAGACTGTTGAGCTCCTATAATTCACCCCTCCACTTT. Translating it yields CASRLLSSYNSPLHF.

This clonotype was seen at least ten times. The chain uses TRBV7-8 and TRBJ2-5; unclear D gene. The germline gives CDR1 SGHVS, CDR2 FQNEAQ. The CDR3 loop spans 11 amino acids. The V and J ends lost 7 bases and 8 bases respectively, with 11 bases between them. This CDR3 is CASTYLETQYF. The CDR3, as DNA: TGTGCCAGCACCTACTTGGAAACCCAGTACTTC.

The table lists this clonotype with many counts. The CDR3 sequence is CASSMSGGKETQYF. The CDR3, as DNA: TGTGCCAGTAGTATGTCGGGCGGTAAGGAGACCCAGTACTTC. The chain uses TRBV19 and TRBJ2-5; D not resolved. The length of the CDR3 is 14 residues. V lost 3 bases and J lost 5, with 13 bases in between. CDR1 and CDR2 from the germline V gene are LNHDA and SQIVND (reference sequence).

The chain joins TRBV5-1 to TRBJ1-5; the match to TRBD1 covers 9 bases. Germline CDR1 is SGHRS and CDR2 is YFSETQ. This CDR3 is built from 16 residues. Losses at the gene ends were 0 bases for V and 6 bases for J; bases not matched to a gene: 7. CDR3 coding DNA: TGCGCCAGCAGCTTGGAGGGGACAGGGAAAAGTCAGCCCCAGCATTTT. Translated, it gives CASSLEGTGKSQPQHF.

The chain is built from TRBV7-9 and TRBJ2-7, with 8 bases lining up with TRBD1. The germline CDR1 and CDR2 sequences are SEHNR and FQNEAQ (reference sequence). The CDR3 has 14 amino acids. Germline trimming cut 5 bases from V and 3 bases from J; bases unmatched to any gene: 6. CDR3 nucleotide sequence: TGTGCCAGCAGCACGACCGGGACAGGCTACGAGCAGTACTTC. It codes for CASSTTGTGYEQYF.

This clonotype was observed many times. CDR3 bases: TGTGCCAGCAGCTTAGCGCTCAGGGCCACCGGGGAGCTGTTTTTT. Protein: CASSLALRATGELFF. The V and J genes are TRBV7-9 and TRBJ2-2; the D gene is possibly TRBD1 (5 bases). The germline V and J ends were trimmed by 0 bases and 4 bases, with 9 bases remaining between them. The CDR3 loop spans 15 amino acids. In germline, CDR1 is SEHNR, CDR2 FQNEAQ (reference sequence).

CDR3: CASQAQGNTEAFF. The CDR3 nucleotides read TGTGCCAGCCAAGCGCAGGGAAACACTGAAGCTTTCTTT. The chain is built from TRBV12-3 or TRBV12-4 and TRBJ1-1; a weak D match, TRBD1 (5 bases). The germline V and J ends were trimmed by 8 bases and 2 bases, with 12 bases remaining between them. This CDR3 is 13 amino acids long.

This clonotype was found many times. The genes are TRBV29-1 and TRBJ1-1, with D possibly TRBD1 on 6 matching bases. The CDR3 is made up of 14 amino acids. CDR1 is SQVTM and CDR2 is ANQGSEA in the germline V gene. Trimming removed 5 bases from V and 7 bases from J, with 20 bases in between. The CDR3 DNA reads as TGCAGCGTTCTTCCCAGAGGGACAACTAATGAAGCTTTCTTT. Protein: CSVLPRGTTNEAFF.

The chain carries TRBV7-9 and TRBJ1-2; D is possibly TRBD1 (5 bases). Germline V gene sequence: CDR1 SEHNR, CDR2 FQNEAQ (reference sequence). The V end lost 2 bases, the J end lost 4 bases, and 11 bases lay between the germline ends. The CDR3 spans 14 residues. The CDR3 nucleotides read TGTGCCAGCAGCTTACTCAGGGATCGCTATGGCTACACCTTC. This sequence encodes CASSLLRDRYGYTF.

The sample holds one count of this clonotype. V usage is TRBV12-3 or TRBV12-4 and J usage is TRBJ1-5; the D gene is possibly TRBD1 (5 bases). V shed 0 bases and J shed 2 bases, with 11 bases lying between them. This CDR3 region has 16 residues. As DNA, the CDR3 is TGTGCCAGCAGTTTAGCGGGCAGGGAGGGCAATCAGCCCCAGCATTTT. Protein: CASSLAGREGNQPQHF.

The table lists this clonotype with a few counts. This rearrangement joins TRBV19 to TRBJ2-7; 10 bases agree with TRBD1. Looked up from germline, CDR1 is LNHDA and CDR2 is SQIVND (reference sequence). CDR3 length: 17 residues. V lost 4 bases and J lost 0; bases outside the gene matches: 9. The CDR3 nucleotides are TGTGCCAGTAGTAATCCGGGACAGGGGTCCGGCTCCTACGAGCAGTACTTC. This translates into CASSNPGQGSGSYEQYF.

This clonotype was seen at least ten times. The CDR3: CASRGASNQPQHF. CDR3 coding DNA: TGTGCCTCGAGAGGGGCGAGCAATCAGCCCCAGCATTTT. V and J are TRBV7-9 and TRBJ1-5; tentative D call: TRBD1 (5 bases). CDR1 SEHNR and CDR2 FQNEAQ come from the germline V gene (reference sequence). The V and J ends lost 11 bases and 1 base respectively, with 12 bases between them. The CDR3 is made up of 13 amino acids.